This T cell receptor beta chain originates from a study of T cell responses to AZD1222 COVID-19 vaccine. Findings of the study overall: Most donors were white British and more were female, and clonal diversity was possibly underestimated. Baseline seropositivity occurred in only six AZD1222 recipients. Repertoire samples came only from after the peak T cell response.

For this clone: Its antigen is currently unknown.

Germline V CDR1 and CDR2: MNHNY, SVGAGI (reference sequence). Trimming removed 0 bases from V and 5 bases from J, with 7 bases in between. The CDR3 is 14 residues long. Only in-frame clones appear in the TCRdb table, and some are missing; sequencing was by immunoSEQ multiplex PCR. The sample lists 75,000 to 100,000 clones, roughly 90% occurring once. The sample was peripheral blood, taken on day 0 of AZD1222 vaccination. The TCR sequence derives from an adult in good health. This chain uses TRBV6-6 with TRBJ2-2, with D tentatively TRBD2 (5 bases). The CDR3 DNA reads as TGTGCCAGCAGTTACTCCCGGGGTACCGGGGAGCTGTTTTTT. Encoded protein: CASSYSRGTGELFF.